These 8 T cell receptor beta chains came from one sample sequenced in a study of identifying expanded T cells in peripheral blood. Libraries were prepared by immunoSEQ multiplex PCR; TCRdb keeps only in-frame clonotypes and omits some of them. The profile shows about 80,000 clones, 65% to 85% of them singletons. Sequenced material: blood. The origin of the receptors is a person between 18 and 75 years old in good health.

In this sample, this clone turned up once. The chain recombines TRBV29-1 with TRBJ1-3; 7 nucleotides line up with TRBD1. Germline V gene sequence: CDR1 SQVTM, CDR2 ANQGSEA. Trimming at V came to 7 bases and at J to 9 bases, leaving 6 bases not matched to a gene. This CDR3 comprises 11 residues. CDR3 nucleotides: TGCAGCGGTCTCAGGGGGACCACCATATATTTT. Translation: CSGLRGTTIYF.

The chain employs TRBV28 and TRBJ1-1, with D unresolved. Looked up from germline, CDR1 is MDHEN and CDR2 is SYDVKM. The length of the CDR3 is 12 residues. The V end lost 7 bases, the J end lost 1 base, and 7 bases lay between the germline ends. In DNA form, the CDR3 reads TGTGCCAGCAAAGGGCCGAACACTGAAGCTTTCTTT. Translation gives CASKGPNTEAFF.

The chain recombines TRBV7-2 with TRBJ2-7; TRBD2 might be the D (6 bases). Germline V gives CDR1 SGHTA, CDR2 FQGNSA. The CDR3 loop spans 16 amino acids. Trimming shortened V by 2 bases and J by 0 bases, and 14 bases separated the two germline ends. The CDR3 here is CASSLLSGGSSYEQYF. CDR3 in DNA: TGTGCCAGCAGCTTACTTAGCGGAGGAAGCTCCTACGAGCAGTACTTC.

V and J are TRBV7-2 and TRBJ2-4; D is possibly TRBD1 or TRBD2 (5 bases each). Germline V gene lookup returns CDR1 SGHTA and CDR2 FQGNSA. Trimming removed 5 bases from V and 9 bases from J, with 17 bases in between. This CDR3 is built from 14 residues. The CDR3 loop is CASSLSRLGGIQYF. In nucleotides, the CDR3 is TGTGCCAGCAGCCTTAGTAGGCTTGGGGGCATTCAGTACTTC.

This chain uses TRBV28 with TRBJ1-2, with 8 bases aligning to TRBD1. Per germline, CDR1 MDHEN and CDR2 SYDVKM. The length of the CDR3 is 14 residues. V was clipped by 2 bases and J by 8 bases; unmatched bases: 7. CDR3 in amino acids: CASSLVQGAYGYTF. The DNA of the CDR3 is TGTGCCAGCAGTTTAGTCCAGGGGGCCTACGGCTACACCTTC.

Only one count was recorded for this clone. This chain links TRBV9 with TRBJ2-5, with TRBD1 identical over 8 bases. J was trimmed by 2 bases and V by 4 bases; bases with no gene match: 7. The CDR3 loop spans 15 amino acids. CDR1 SGDLS and CDR2 YYNGEE come from the germline V gene. The CDR3 region has the DNA TGTGCCAGCAGCCTAGGGAACAGGGGGCAAGAGACCCAGTACTTC. Its translation is CASSLGNRGQETQYF.

V is TRBV19 and J is TRBJ2-3; TRBD1 matches at 9 bases. The V segment lost 6 bases and the J segment 0 bases; nucleotides outside the gene matches: 4. The CDR3 totals 15 residues. Germline loops: CDR1 LNHDA, CDR2 SQIVND (reference sequence). The CDR3 bases are TGTGCCAGTAGAGGGACAGGGCTAAGCACAGATACGCAGTATTTT. This translates into CASRGTGLSTDTQYF.

The gene calls are TRBV5-1 and TRBJ2-5, with a tentative D call TRBD1 (6 bases). The CDR3 contains 13 residues. With 2 bases removed from V and 3 bases from J, the gap between germline ends came to 8 bases. Germline V gene sequence: CDR1 SGHRS, CDR2 YFSETQ. The CDR3 reads CASSFRTEETQYF. The CDR3 DNA is TGCGCCAGCAGCTTCCGGACAGAAGAGACCCAGTACTTC.